The source of this TCR beta chain is a study of T cells in Graves' hyperthyroidism and ophthalmopathy. CDR1 SEHNR and CDR2 FQNEAQ come from the germline V gene (reference sequence). This CDR3 region has 18 residues. The V gene lost 4 bases and the J gene lost 2 bases, with 18 bases spanning the gap. A word on this clonotype: Its antigen is as yet unknown.

Patients aged 18 to 65 with hyperthyroidism were newly diagnosed, with duration under 2 months. Patients were excluded because of uncontrolled infection, other autoimmune disease, pregnancy or lactation. Authors of the study amplified TCR beta CDR3 regions from RNA transcripts. HTBI primers were employed in a first-round RT-PCR of the TCR CDR3. Using its own MiXCR run on the multiplex PCR reads, TCRdb lists one record per CDR3 protein. The table lists over 700,000 distinct CDR3 sequences, 35% of them singletons, with around 30% in the top ten. General study findings and limits: Classification by a 13 V-J model distinguished ophthalmopathy from stable hyperthyroidism. Researchers found most expanded thyroid clonotypes above 0.001 in blood as well.

This TCR was sampled from a woman in her thirties or forties with Graves' hyperthyroidism. The sample was blood. The gene calls are TRBV7-9 and TRBJ2-6; D ambiguous. The CDR3 DNA reads TGTGCCAGCAGCTACCTTTTCGGTCAGAACCCTGGGGCCAACGTCCTGACTTTC. Protein sequence: CASSYLFGQNPGANVLTF.